The 2 T cell receptor beta chains below all came from one sample that was sequenced in a study of a mutant IDH1 vaccine in newly diagnosed glioma. Which antigens these TCRs recognize remains unknown. TCRdb keeps only in-frame clones here, not all; method: immunoSEQ multiplex PCR. This repertoire shows tens of thousands of clones, 80% found once; its top ten account for more than 5.5%. Documented time point: week 11, during vaccination. The investigators gave 300 ug of mutant IDH1 20-mer peptide in each vaccine dose, together with topical imiquimod. Here the sequenced sample was PBMCs, taken from a glioma patient whose treatment included an IDH1 peptide vaccine. The receptors here all came from a man between 45 and 60 years old with glioma.

This chain links TRBV19 with TRBJ2-3; D is uncertain. V gave up 8 bases and J gave up 4 bases, with 10 bases separating them. The CDR3 loop spans 12 amino acids. Germline V gene sequence: CDR1 LNHDA, CDR2 SQIVND (reference sequence). The CDR3 DNA follows: TGTGCCAGTGGGATGGGATCAGATACGCAGTATTTT. The encoded protein is CASGMGSDTQYF.

The genes are TRBV28 and TRBJ2-1; 9 positions agree with TRBD2. CDR1 MDHEN and CDR2 SYDVKM come from the germline V gene. This CDR3 has 14 amino acids. Germline trimming cut 5 bases from V and 8 bases from J; bases unmatched to any gene: 7. CDR3 loop: CASSPGGRAHEQFF. CDR3 bases: TGTGCCAGCAGTCCCGGCGGGAGGGCCCATGAGCAGTTCTTC.